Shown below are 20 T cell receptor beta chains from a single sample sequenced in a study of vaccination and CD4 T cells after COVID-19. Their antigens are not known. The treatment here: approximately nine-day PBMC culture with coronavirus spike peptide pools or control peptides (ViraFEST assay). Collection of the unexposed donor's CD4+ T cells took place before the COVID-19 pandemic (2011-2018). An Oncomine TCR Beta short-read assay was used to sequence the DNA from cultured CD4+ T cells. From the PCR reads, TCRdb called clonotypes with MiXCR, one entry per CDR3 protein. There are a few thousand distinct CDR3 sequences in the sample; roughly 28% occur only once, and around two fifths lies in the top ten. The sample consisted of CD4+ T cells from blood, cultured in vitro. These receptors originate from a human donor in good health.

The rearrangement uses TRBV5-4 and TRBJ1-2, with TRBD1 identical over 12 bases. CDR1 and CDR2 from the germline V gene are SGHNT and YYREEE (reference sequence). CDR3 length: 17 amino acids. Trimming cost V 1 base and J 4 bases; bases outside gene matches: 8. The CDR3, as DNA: TGTGCCAGCAGCTTGACGGGACAGGGGGCGCAAGTCTATGGCTACACCTTC. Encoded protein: CASSLTGQGAQVYGYTF. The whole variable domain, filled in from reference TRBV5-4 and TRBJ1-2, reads ETGVTQSPTHLIKTRGQQVTLRCSSQSGHNTVSWYQQALGQGPQFIFQYYREEENGRGNFPPRFSGLQFPNYSSELNVNALELDDSALYLCASSLTGQGAQVYGYTFGSGTRLTVV.

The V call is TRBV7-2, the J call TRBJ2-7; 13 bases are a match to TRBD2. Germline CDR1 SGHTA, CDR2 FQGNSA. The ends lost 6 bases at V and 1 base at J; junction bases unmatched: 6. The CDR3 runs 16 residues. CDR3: CASRPTSGGGSYEQYF. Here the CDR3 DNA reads TGTGCCAGCAGACCTACTAGCGGGGGGGGTTCCTACGAGCAGTACTTC.

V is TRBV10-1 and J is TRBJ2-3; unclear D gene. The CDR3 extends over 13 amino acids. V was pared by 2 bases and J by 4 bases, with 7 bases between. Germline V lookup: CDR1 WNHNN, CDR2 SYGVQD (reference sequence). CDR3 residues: CASSEVGPDTQYF. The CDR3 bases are TGCGCCAGCAGTGAGGTGGGCCCAGATACGCAGTATTTT.

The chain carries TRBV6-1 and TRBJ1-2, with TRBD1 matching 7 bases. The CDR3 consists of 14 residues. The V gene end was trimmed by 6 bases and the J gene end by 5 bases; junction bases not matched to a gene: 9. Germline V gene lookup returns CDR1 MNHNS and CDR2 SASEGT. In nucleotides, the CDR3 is TGTGCCAGCAGCGCCGGGACAGAAACTTATGGCTACACCTTC. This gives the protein CASSAGTETYGYTF.

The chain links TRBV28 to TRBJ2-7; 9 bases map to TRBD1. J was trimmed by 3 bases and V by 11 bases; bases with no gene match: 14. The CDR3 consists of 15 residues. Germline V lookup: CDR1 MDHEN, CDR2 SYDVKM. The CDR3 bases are TGTGCCTCGGGGGAATGGGGACAGGGATACTACGAGCAGTACTTC. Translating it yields CASGEWGQGYYEQYF. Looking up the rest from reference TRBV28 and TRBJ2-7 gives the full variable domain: DVKVTQSSRYLVKRTGEKVFLECVQDMDHENMFWYRQDPGLGLRLIYFSYDVKMKEKGDIPEGYSVSREKKERFSLILESASTNQTSMYLCASGEWGQGYYEQYFGPGTRLTVT.

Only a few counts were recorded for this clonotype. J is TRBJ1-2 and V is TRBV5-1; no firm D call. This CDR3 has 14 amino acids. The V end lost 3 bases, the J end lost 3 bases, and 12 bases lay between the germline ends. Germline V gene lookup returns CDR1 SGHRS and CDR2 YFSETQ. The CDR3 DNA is TGCGCCAGCAGCTCCGAAGGGAACGACTATGGCTACACCTTC. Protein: CASSSEGNDYGYTF.

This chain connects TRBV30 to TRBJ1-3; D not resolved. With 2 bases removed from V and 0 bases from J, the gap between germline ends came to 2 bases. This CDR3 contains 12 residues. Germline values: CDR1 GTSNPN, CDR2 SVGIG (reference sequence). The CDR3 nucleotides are TGTGCCTGGAGTAACTCTGGAAACACCATATATTTT. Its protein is CAWSNSGNTIYF. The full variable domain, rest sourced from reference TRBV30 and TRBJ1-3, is SQTIHQWPATLVQPVGSPLSLECTVEGTSNPNLYWYRQAAGRGLQLLFYSVGIGQISSEVPQNLSASRPQDRQFILSSKKLLLSDSGFYLCAWSNSGNTIYFGEGSWLTVV.

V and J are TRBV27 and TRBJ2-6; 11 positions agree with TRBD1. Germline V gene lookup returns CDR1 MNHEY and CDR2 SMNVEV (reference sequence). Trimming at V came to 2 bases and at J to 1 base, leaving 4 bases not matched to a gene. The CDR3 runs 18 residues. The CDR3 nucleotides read TGTGCCAGCAGTTTAACAGGACAGGGGGCTTCTGGGGCCAACGTCCTGACTTTC. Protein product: CASSLTGQGASGANVLTF.

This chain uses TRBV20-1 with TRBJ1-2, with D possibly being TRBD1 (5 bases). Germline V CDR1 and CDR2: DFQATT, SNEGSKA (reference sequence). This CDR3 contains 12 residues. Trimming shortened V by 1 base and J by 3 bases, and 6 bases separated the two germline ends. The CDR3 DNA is TGCAGTGCTAGAGTACAGGACTATGGCTACACCTTC. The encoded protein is CSARVQDYGYTF.

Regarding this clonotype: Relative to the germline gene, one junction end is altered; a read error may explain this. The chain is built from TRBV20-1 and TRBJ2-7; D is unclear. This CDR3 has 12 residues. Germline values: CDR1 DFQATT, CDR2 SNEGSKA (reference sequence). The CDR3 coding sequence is TGCGGTGCCGACGGTCAAAGCTACGAGCAGTACTTC. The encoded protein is CGADGQSYEQYF.

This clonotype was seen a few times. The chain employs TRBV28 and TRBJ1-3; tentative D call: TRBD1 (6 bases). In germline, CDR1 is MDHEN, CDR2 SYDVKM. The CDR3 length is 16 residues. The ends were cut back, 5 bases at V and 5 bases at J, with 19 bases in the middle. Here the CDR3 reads CASSAWGQGWRNTIYF. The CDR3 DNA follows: TGTGCCAGCAGTGCCTGGGGGCAGGGTTGGAGAAACACCATATATTTT. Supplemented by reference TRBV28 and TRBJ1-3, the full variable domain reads DVKVTQSSRYLVKRTGEKVFLECVQDMDHENMFWYRQDPGLGLRLIYFSYDVKMKEKGDIPEGYSVSREKKERFSLILESASTNQTSMYLCASSAWGQGWRNTIYFGEGSWLTVV.

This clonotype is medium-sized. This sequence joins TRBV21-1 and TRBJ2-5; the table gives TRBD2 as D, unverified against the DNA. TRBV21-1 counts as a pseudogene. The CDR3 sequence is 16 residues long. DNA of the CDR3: TGTGCCAGCAGCAAAGCGGGGGTTCGGCTAGAGGAGACCCAGTACTTC. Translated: CASSKAGVRLEETQYF.

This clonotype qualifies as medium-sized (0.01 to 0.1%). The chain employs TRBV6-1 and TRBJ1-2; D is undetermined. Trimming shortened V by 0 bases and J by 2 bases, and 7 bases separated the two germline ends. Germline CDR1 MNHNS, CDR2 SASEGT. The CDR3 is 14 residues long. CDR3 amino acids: CASSEAGGNYGYTF. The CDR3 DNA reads TGTGCCAGCAGTGAAGCAGGCGGAAACTATGGCTACACCTTC.

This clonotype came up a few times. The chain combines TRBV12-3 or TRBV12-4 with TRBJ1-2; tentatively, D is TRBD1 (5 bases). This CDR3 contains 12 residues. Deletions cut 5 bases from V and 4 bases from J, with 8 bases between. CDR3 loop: CASSRTGYGYTF. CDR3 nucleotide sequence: TGTGCCAGCAGTCGTACAGGCTATGGCTACACCTTC.

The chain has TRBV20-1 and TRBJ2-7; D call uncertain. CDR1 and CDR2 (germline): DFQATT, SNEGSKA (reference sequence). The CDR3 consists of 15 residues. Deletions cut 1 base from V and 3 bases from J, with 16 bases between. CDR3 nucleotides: TGCAGTGCTAGAGTTGCCGGAAAACCAAACTACGAGCAGTACTTC. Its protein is CSARVAGKPNYEQYF.

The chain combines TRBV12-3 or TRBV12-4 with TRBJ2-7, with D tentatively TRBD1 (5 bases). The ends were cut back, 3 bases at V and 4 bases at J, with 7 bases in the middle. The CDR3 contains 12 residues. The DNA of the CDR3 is TGTGCCAGCAGTTTCGCAGGGTACGAGCAGTACTTC. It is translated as CASSFAGYEQYF.

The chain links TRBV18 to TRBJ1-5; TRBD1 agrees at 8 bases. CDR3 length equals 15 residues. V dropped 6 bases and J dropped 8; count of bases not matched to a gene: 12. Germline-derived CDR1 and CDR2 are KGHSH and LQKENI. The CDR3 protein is CASSLGQGQLEPQHF. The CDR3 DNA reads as TGTGCCAGCTCTTTAGGACAGGGACAGCTGGAGCCCCAGCATTTT.

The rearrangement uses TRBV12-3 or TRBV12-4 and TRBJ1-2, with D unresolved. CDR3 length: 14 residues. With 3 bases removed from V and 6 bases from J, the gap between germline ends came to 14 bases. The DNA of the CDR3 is TGTGCCAGCAGTTTGAAACGGGTGCGGGATGGCTACACCTTC. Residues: CASSLKRVRDGYTF.

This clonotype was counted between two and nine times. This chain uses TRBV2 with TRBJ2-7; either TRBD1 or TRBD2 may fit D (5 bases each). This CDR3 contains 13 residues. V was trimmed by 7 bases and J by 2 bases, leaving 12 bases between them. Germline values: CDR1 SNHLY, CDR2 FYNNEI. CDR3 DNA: TGTGCCAGCAACCGGGACGCCGCCTACGAGCAGTACTTC. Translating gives CASNRDAAYEQYF. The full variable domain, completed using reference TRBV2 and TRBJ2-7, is EPEVTQTPSHQVTQMGQEVILRCVPISNHLYFYWYRQILGQKVEFLVSFYNNEISEKSEIFDDQFSVERPDGSNFTLKIRSTKLEDSAMYFCASNRDAAYEQYFGPGTRLTVT.

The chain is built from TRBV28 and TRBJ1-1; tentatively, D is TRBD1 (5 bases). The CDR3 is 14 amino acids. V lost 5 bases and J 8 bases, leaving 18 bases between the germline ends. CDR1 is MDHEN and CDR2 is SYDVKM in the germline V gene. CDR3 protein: CASSQHFTKGEAFF. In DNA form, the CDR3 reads TGTGCCAGCAGTCAACACTTCACGAAGGGGGAAGCTTTCTTT.